Each of the 18 T cell receptor beta chains below was sequenced from the same sample in a study of cytomegalovirus exposure and HLA in healthy donors. A multiplex PCR was run with 60 Vbeta primers and 13 Jbeta primers. Assay: immunoSEQ multiplex PCR; the TCRdb copy retains only in-frame clones and omits some. The data show 55,000 to 80,000 clones, about 81% seen once. Source material: PBMCs. The receptors were gathered from a woman younger than 45 in good health and CMV-seronegative.

The V and J genes are TRBV5-6 and TRBJ2-7, with D unresolved. V shed 2 bases and J shed 3 bases, with 3 bases lying between them. The germline gives CDR1 SGHDT, CDR2 YYEEEE. The CDR3 is 11 residues long. CDR3 nucleotide sequence: TGTGCCAGCAGCTTCGGCTACGAGCAGTACTTC. Protein sequence: CASSFGYEQYF.

This rearrangement joins TRBV5-4 to TRBJ2-5, with 10 bases that match TRBD2. This CDR3 region has 15 residues. V lost 4 bases, J lost 5 bases, and 8 bases stayed unmatched. Germline V gives CDR1 SGHNT, CDR2 YYREEE (reference sequence). The CDR3 region has the DNA TGTGCCAGCAGCATCCTAGCGGGAGTGAGGGAGACCCAGTACTTC. This gives the protein CASSILAGVRETQYF.

The chain uses TRBV25-1 and TRBJ1-5; possibly TRBD1 for D (6 bases). Germline values: CDR1 MGHDK, CDR2 SYGVNS. V lost 8 bases and J 0 bases, leaving 14 bases between the germline ends. The CDR3 consists of 15 residues. The CDR3 DNA follows: TGTGCCAGCTCCCAGACAGGTCCTAGCAATCAGCCCCAGCATTTT. This translates into CASSQTGPSNQPQHF.

V and J are TRBV28 and TRBJ2-5; D uncertain. V was trimmed by 2 bases and J by 5 bases, leaving 9 bases between them. The length of the CDR3 is 13 residues. The V gene's germline CDR1 is MDHEN and CDR2 SYDVKM. DNA of the CDR3: TGTGCCAGCAGTTTAGACAATGTGGAGACCCAGTACTTC. Amino acid sequence: CASSLDNVETQYF. The full variable domain, with the rest looked up from reference TRBV28 and TRBJ2-5, is DVKVTQSSRYLVKRTGEKVFLECVQDMDHENMFWYRQDPGLGLRLIYFSYDVKMKEKGDIPEGYSVSREKKERFSLILESASTNQTSMYLCASSLDNVETQYFGPGTRLLVL.

The gene calls are TRBV6-1 and TRBJ1-1, with a possible D match to TRBD1 (6 bases). V gave up 2 bases and J gave up 3 bases, with 10 bases separating them. The CDR3 consists of 14 residues. Germline CDR1 and CDR2: MNHNS and SASEGT. This chain's CDR3 is CASSEPPGDTEAFF. In DNA form, the CDR3 reads TGTGCCAGCAGTGAACCTCCAGGGGACACTGAAGCTTTCTTT.

V and J are TRBV5-8 and TRBJ1-3, with 7 positions matching TRBD1. Germline V gene sequence: CDR1 SGHTS, CDR2 YDEGEE. The CDR3 is 15 amino acids. With V trimmed by 3 bases and J by 8 bases, 11 bases remained unmatched. CDR3 DNA: TGTGCCAGCAGCTACAGGGGCCGACTCGGGGACACCATATATTTT. Translation: CASSYRGRLGDTIYF.

In its sample, this clone was seen a few times. This chain links TRBV4-2 with TRBJ2-1, with 13 positions matching TRBD2. The J segment lost 9 bases and the V segment lost 4 bases, leaving 9 bases of the junction unmatched. In germline, CDR1 is LGHNA, CDR2 YNFKEQ. The CDR3 runs 16 residues. This CDR3 is CASSRFGLAGVGEQFF. In DNA form, the CDR3 reads TGTGCCAGCAGCCGCTTCGGACTAGCGGGAGTCGGTGAGCAGTTCTTC.

The rearrangement links TRBV18 to TRBJ2-7; TRBD1 matches 7 bases. Losses at the gene ends were 5 bases for V and 3 bases for J; bases not matched to a gene: 4. The CDR3 length is 13 residues. The germline V gene has CDR1 KGHSH and CDR2 LQKENI. CDR3 coding DNA: TGTGCCAGCTCAAAGGGACAGTTCTACGAGCAGTACTTC. This translates into CASSKGQFYEQYF.

J is TRBJ1-2 and V is TRBV11-2, with D hard to call. V was pared by 5 bases and J by 4 bases, with 8 bases between. This CDR3 has 12 residues. The V gene's germline CDR1 is SGHAT and CDR2 FQNNGV. The CDR3 sequence is CASSDLGYGYTF. The CDR3 nucleotides read TGTGCCAGCAGCGACTTGGGCTATGGCTACACCTTC.

The J gene is TRBJ2-2, the V gene TRBV11-3; 15 bases agree with TRBD2. Germline lookup yields CDR1 SGHNT and CDR2 YENEEA. V lost 5 bases to trimming and J lost 6 bases; unmatched junction nucleotides: 10. The CDR3 length is 18 residues. The CDR3 sequence: CASSARTSGRGRAGELFF. The CDR3 coding sequence is TGTGCCAGCAGCGCCCGGACTAGCGGGAGGGGACGAGCCGGGGAGCTGTTTTTT.

The chain links TRBV19 to TRBJ1-5; weak D call: TRBD1 (6 bases). Germline CDR1 LNHDA, CDR2 SQIVND (reference sequence). The CDR3 length is 15 residues. The germline V and J ends were trimmed by 5 bases and 0 bases, with 11 bases remaining between them. The CDR3 is CASSADSYSNQPQHF. DNA for the CDR3: TGTGCCAGTAGTGCGGACAGCTATAGCAATCAGCCCCAGCATTTT.

This chain joins TRBV6-5 and TRBJ2-1, with 9 bases lining up with TRBD1. The V and J ends lost 2 bases and 7 bases, in that order; junction bases with no gene match: 6. The CDR3 is 15 amino acids. Germline loops: CDR1 MNHEY, CDR2 SVGAGI. DNA for the CDR3: TGTGCCAGCAGTTACCGGGACAGGGCGAGGAATGAGCAGTTCTTC. Translation gives CASSYRDRARNEQFF.

The V gene is TRBV19, the J gene TRBJ2-1; D might be TRBD1 (5 bases). There are 14 residues in the CDR3. V was shortened by 3 bases and J by 3 bases, with 9 bases between the two germline ends. Looked up from germline, CDR1 is LNHDA and CDR2 is SQIVND (reference sequence). The CDR3 DNA reads as TGTGCCAGTAGTATCGGGCAGGGCTACAATGAGCAGTTCTTC. It codes for CASSIGQGYNEQFF.

V and J are TRBV2 and TRBJ1-4; D is possibly TRBD1 (5 bases). This CDR3 is built from 14 residues. Germline values: CDR1 SNHLY, CDR2 FYNNEI. V was pared by 5 bases and J by 2 bases, with 9 bases between. CDR3 sequence reads: CASSIDSTNEKLFF. For the CDR3, the DNA is TGTGCCAGCAGTATTGACAGTACTAATGAAAAACTGTTTTTT.

This sequence joins TRBV6-5 and TRBJ2-1, with D possibly TRBD2 on 5 matching bases. Per the germline V gene, CDR1 is MNHEY and CDR2 is SVGAGI. V was trimmed by 4 bases and J by 5 bases, leaving 9 bases between them. The CDR3 is 13 amino acids. This chain's CDR3 is CASSSGLNNEQFF. As DNA, the CDR3 is TGTGCCAGCAGTTCTGGACTGAACAATGAGCAGTTCTTC.

V gene TRBV7-2 combines with J gene TRBJ1-2; 7 bases are shared with TRBD1. J gave up 6 bases and V 5 bases, and 9 bases lay outside the gene matches. Germline lookup yields CDR1 SGHTA and CDR2 FQGNSA. This CDR3 contains 14 residues. CDR3 in amino acids: CASSAWDRINGYTF. The CDR3 DNA reads as TGTGCCAGCAGCGCTTGGGACAGAATAAATGGCTACACCTTC.

V gene TRBV27 combines with J gene TRBJ1-1, with D possibly being TRBD1 (5 bases). This CDR3 comprises 14 residues. Trimming pared 4 bases from V and 5 bases from J, leaving 14 bases between. The V gene's germline CDR1 is MNHEY and CDR2 SMNVEV (reference sequence). The CDR3 protein is CASSSHRFTTEAFF. DNA for the CDR3: TGTGCCAGCAGTTCTCACAGGTTCACAACTGAAGCTTTCTTT.

In its sample, this clone was seen once. The chain has TRBV11-2 and TRBJ2-1; a possible D gene is TRBD2 (6 bases). From germline, CDR1 is SGHAT and CDR2 FQNNGV. V lost 5 bases and J lost 6, with 14 bases in between. The CDR3 consists of 14 residues. CDR3 sequence reads: CASSDLGGFNEQFF. The DNA for the CDR3 is TGTGCCAGCAGCGACCTCGGGGGATTCAATGAGCAGTTCTTC.